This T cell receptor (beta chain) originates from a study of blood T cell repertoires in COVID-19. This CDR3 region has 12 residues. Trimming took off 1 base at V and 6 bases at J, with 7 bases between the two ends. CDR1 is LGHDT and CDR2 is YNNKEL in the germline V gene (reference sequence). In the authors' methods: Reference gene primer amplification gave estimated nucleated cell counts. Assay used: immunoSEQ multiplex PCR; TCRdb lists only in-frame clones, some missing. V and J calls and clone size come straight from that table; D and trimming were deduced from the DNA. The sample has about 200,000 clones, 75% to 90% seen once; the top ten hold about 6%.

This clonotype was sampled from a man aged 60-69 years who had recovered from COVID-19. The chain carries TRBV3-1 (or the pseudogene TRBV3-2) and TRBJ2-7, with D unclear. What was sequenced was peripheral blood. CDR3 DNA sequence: TGTGCCAGCAGCCAAGTGAACGGCGAGCAGTACTTC. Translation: CASSQVNGEQYF.